This T cell receptor beta chain was documented in a study of cytomegalovirus exposure and HLA in healthy donors. CDR3 length: 16 amino acids. The trim removed 3 bases at V and 2 bases at J, leaving 4 bases unmatched. Per the germline V gene, CDR1 is ENHRY and CDR2 is SYGVKD. The PCR contained 60 Vbeta and 13 Jbeta primers. Repertoires were generated with immunoSEQ multiplex PCR, while TCRdb's copy carries only in-frame clones and drops some. The repertoire has about 160,000 clones, about 80% of them found once; the top ten carry around 2.3%. The V gene is TRBV10-3, the J gene TRBJ2-2, with 9 bases identical to TRBD2. The clonotype originates from a man in his fifties in good health and CMV-seropositive. Sequenced input: PBMCs. CDR3 in amino acids: CAISEIAGANTGELFF. In nucleotides, the CDR3 is TGTGCCATCAGTGAAATAGCGGGGGCCAACACCGGGGAGCTGTTTTTT.